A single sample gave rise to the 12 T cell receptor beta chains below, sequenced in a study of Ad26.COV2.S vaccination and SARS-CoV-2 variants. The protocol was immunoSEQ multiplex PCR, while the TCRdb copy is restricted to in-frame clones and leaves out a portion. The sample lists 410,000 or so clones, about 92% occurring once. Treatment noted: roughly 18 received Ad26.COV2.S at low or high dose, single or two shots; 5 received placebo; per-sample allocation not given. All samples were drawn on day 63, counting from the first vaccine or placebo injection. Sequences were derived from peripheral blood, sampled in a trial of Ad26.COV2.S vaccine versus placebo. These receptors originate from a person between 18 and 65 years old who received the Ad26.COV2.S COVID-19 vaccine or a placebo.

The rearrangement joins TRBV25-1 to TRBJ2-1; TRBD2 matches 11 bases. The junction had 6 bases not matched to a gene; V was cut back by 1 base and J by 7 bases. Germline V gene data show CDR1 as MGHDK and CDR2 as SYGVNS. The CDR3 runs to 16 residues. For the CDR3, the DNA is TGTGCCAGCAGTGAATTAGGTGGACTAGCGGGTAATGAGCAGTTCTTC. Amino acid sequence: CASSELGGLAGNEQFF.

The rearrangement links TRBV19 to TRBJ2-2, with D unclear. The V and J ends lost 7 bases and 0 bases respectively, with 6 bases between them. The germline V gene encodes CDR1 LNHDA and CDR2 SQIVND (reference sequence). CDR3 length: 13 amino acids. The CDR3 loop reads CASTTANTGELFF. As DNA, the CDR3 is TGTGCCAGTACCACCGCGAACACCGGGGAGCTGTTTTTT.

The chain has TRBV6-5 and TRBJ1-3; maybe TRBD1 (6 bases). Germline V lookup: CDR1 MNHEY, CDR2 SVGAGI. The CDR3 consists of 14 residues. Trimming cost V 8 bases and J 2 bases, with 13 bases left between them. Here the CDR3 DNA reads TGTGCCAGCTCCTACCGGGGGCCTGGAAACACCATATATTTT. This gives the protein CASSYRGPGNTIYF.

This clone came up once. CDR3 sequence (DNA): TGCGCCAGCAGCCAAGGGATCGGATTCCAAGAGACCCAGTACTTC. Protein: CASSQGIGFQETQYF. J is TRBJ2-5 and V is TRBV4-3; D is ambiguous. Trimming stripped 1 base from V and 1 base from J, with 10 bases between. Germline CDR1 reads LGHNA; CDR2 reads YSLEER. The CDR3 totals 15 residues.

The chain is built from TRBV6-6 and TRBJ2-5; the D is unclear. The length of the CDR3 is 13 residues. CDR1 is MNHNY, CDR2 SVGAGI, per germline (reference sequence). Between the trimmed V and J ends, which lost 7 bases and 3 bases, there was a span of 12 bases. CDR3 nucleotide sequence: TGTGCCAGCATCGGTTTCACCGAAGAGACCCAGTACTTC. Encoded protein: CASIGFTEETQYF.

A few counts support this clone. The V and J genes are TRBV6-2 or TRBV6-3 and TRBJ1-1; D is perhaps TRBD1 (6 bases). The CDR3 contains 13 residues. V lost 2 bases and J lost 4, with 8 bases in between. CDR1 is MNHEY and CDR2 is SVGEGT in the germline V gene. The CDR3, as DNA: TGTGCCAGCAGTTACCGGGGGCTCACTGAAGCTTTCTTT. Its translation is CASSYRGLTEAFF.

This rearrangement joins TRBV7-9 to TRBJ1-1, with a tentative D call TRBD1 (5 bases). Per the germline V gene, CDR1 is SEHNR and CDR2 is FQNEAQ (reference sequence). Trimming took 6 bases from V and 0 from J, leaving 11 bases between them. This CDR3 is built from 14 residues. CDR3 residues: CASRSRAMNTEAFF. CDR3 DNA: TGTGCCAGCAGATCCAGGGCCATGAACACTGAAGCTTTCTTT.

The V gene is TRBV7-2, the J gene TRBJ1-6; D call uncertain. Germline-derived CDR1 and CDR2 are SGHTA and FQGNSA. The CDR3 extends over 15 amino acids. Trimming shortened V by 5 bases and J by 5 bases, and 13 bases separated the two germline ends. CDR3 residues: CASSRNAGNNSPLHF. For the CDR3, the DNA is TGTGCCAGCAGCCGGAACGCGGGGAATAATTCACCCCTCCACTTT.

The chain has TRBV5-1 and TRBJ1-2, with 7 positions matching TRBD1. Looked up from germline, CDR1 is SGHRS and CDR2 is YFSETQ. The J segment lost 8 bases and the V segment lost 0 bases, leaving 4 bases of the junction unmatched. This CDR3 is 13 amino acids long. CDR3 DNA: TGCGCCAGCAGCTTGGACAGGGGCGGCGGCTACACCTTC. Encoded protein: CASSLDRGGGYTF.

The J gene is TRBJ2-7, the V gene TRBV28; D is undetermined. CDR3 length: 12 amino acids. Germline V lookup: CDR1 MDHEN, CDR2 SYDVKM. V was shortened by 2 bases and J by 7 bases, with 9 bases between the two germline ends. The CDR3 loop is CASSLEGREQYF. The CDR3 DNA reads TGTGCCAGCAGTTTAGAAGGGCGAGAGCAGTACTTC.

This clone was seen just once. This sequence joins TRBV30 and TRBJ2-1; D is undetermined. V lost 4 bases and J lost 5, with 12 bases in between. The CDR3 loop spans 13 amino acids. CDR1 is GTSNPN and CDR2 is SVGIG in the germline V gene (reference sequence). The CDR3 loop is CAWTPVVNNEQFF. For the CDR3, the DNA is TGTGCCTGGACCCCTGTGGTGAACAATGAGCAGTTCTTC.

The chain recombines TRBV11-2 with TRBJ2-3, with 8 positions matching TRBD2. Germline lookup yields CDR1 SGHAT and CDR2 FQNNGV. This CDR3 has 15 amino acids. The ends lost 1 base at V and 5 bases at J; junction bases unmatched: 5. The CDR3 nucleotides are TGTGCCAGCAGCTTAGGCGGGGGGCGGGGAGATACGCAGTATTTT. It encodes CASSLGGGRGDTQYF.